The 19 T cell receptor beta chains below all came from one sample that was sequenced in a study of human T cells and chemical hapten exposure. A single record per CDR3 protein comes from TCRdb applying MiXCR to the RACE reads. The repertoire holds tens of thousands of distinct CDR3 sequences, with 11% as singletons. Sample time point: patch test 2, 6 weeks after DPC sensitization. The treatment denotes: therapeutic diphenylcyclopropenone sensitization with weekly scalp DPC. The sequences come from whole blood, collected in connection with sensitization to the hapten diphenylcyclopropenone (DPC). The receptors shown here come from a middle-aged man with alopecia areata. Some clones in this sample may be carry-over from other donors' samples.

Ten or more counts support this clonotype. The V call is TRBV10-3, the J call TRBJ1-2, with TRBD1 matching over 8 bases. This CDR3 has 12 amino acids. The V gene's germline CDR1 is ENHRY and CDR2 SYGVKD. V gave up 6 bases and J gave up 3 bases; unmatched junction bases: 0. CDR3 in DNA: TGTGCCATCAGGGGACAGGACTATGGCTACACCTTC. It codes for CAIRGQDYGYTF.

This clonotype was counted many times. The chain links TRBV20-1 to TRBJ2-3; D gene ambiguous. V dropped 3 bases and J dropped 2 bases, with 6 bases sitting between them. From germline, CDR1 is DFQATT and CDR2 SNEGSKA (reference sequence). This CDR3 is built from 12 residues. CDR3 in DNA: TGCAGTGCTAGGACGGACACAGATACGCAGTATTTT. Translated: CSARTDTDTQYF.

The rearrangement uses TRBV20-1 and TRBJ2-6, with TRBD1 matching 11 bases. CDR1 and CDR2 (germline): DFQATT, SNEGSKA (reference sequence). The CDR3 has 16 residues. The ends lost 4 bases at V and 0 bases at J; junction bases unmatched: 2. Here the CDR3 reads CSATGTGGSGANVLTF. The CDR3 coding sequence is TGCAGTGCTACTGGGACAGGGGGCTCTGGGGCCAACGTCCTGACTTTC.

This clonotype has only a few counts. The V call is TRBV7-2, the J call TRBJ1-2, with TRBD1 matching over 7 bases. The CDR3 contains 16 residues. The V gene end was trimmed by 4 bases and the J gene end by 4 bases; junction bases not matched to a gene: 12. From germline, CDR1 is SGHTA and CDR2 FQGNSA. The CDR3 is CASSSTTGQIIYGYTF. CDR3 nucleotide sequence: TGTGCCAGCAGCTCAACAACGGGACAGATTATCTATGGCTACACCTTC. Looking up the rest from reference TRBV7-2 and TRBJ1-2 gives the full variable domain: GAGVSQSPSNKVTEKGKDVELRCDPISGHTALYWYRQSLGQGLEFLIYFQGNSAPDKSGLPSDRFSAERTGGSVSTLTIQRTQQEDSAVYLCASSSTTGQIIYGYTFGSGTRLTVV.

The CDR3 spells CSVRTSGIGYEQFF. The CDR3 DNA reads TGCAGCGTTAGGACTAGCGGGATAGGTTATGAGCAGTTCTTC. The V call is TRBV29-1, the J call TRBJ2-1; 12 positions match TRBD2. The CDR3 runs to 14 residues. Germline V CDR1 and CDR2: SQVTM, ANQGSEA. V lost 5 bases to trimming and J lost 8 bases; unmatched junction nucleotides: 7.

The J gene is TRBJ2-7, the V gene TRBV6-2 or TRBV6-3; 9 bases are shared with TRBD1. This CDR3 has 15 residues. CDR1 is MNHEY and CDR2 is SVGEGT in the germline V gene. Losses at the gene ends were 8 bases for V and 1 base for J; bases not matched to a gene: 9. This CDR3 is CASFPRGTGSYEQYF. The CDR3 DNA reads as TGTGCCAGCTTCCCACGAGGGACAGGGTCCTACGAGCAGTACTTC.

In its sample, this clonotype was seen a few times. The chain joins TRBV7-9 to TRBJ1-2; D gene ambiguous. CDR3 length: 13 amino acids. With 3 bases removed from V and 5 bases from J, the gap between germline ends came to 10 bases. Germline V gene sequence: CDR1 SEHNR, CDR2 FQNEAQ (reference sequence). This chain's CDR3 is CASSFSTDYGYTF. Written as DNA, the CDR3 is TGTGCCAGCAGCTTTAGCACGGATTATGGCTACACCTTC.

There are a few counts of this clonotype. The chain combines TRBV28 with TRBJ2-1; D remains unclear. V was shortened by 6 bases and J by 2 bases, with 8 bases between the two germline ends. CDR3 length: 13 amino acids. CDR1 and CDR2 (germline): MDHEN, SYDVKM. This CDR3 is CASRGAAYNEQFF. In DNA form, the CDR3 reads TGTGCCAGCAGGGGCGCCGCCTACAATGAGCAGTTCTTC.

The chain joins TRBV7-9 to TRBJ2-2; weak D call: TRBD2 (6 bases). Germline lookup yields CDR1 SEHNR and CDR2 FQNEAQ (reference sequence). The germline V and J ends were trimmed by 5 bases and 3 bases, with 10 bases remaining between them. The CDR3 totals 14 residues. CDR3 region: CASSLREYTGELFF. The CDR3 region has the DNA TGTGCCAGCAGCCTACGGGAGTACACCGGGGAGCTGTTTTTT.

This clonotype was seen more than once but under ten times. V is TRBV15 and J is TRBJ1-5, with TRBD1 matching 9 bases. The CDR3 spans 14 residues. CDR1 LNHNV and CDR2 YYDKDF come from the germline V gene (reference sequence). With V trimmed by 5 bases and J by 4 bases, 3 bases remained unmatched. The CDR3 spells CATSLDRGNQPQHF. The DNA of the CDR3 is TGTGCCACCAGCCTGGACAGGGGAAATCAGCCCCAGCATTTT.

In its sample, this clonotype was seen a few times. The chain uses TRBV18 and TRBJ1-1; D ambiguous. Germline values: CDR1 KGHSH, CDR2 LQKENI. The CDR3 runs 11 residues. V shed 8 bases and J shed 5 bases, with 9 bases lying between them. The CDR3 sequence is CASQVSTEAFF. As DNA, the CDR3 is TGTGCCAGCCAGGTATCAACTGAAGCTTTCTTT.

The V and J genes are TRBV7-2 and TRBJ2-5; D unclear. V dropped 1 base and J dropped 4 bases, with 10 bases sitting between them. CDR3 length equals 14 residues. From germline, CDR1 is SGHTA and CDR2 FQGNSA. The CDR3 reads CASSLGAGRETQYF. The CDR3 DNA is TGTGCCAGCAGCTTAGGGGCAGGCCGAGAGACCCAGTACTTC.

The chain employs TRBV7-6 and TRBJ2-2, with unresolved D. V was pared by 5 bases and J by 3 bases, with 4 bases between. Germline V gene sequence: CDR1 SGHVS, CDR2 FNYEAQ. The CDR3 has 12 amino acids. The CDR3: CASSLHTGELFF. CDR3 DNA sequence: TGTGCCAGCAGCCTCCACACCGGGGAGCTGTTTTTT.

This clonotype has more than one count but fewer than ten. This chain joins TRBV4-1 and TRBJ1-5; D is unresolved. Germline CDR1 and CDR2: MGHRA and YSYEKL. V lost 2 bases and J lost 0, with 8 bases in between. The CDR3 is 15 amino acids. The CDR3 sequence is CASSQSGDSNQPQHF. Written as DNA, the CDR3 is TGCGCCAGCAGCCAATCGGGAGATAGCAATCAGCCCCAGCATTTT.

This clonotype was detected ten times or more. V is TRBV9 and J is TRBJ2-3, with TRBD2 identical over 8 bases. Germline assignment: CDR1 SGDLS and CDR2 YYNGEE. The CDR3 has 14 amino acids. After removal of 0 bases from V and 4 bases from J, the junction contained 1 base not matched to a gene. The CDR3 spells CASSVGGRSDTQYF. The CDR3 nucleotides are TGTGCCAGCAGCGTAGGCGGGAGGTCAGATACGCAGTATTTT.

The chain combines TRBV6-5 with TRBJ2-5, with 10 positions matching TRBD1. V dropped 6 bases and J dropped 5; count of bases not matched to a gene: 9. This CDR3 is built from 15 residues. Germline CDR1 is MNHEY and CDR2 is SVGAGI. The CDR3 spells CASRRGQGSSETQYF. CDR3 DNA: TGTGCCAGCAGAAGGGGACAGGGGTCGTCGGAGACCCAGTACTTC.

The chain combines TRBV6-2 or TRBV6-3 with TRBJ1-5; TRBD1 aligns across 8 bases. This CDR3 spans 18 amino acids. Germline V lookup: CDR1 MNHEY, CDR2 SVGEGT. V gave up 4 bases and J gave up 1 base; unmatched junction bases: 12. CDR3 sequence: CASSSAPGQDRSNQPQHF. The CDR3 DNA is TGTGCCAGCAGTTCGGCTCCGGGACAGGATCGGAGCAATCAGCCCCAGCATTTT.

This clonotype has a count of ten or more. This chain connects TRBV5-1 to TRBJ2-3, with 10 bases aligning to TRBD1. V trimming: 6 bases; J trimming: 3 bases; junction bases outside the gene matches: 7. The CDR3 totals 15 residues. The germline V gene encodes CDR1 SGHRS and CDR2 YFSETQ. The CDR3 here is CASKNEDRGTDTQYF. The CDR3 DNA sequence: TGCGCCAGCAAAAACGAGGACAGGGGGACAGATACGCAGTATTTT. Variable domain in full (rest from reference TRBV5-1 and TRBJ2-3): KAGVTQTPRYLIKTRGQQVTLSCSPISGHRSVSWYQQTPGQGLQFLFEYFSETQRNKGNFPGRFSGRQFSNSRSEMNVSTLELGDSALYLCASKNEDRGTDTQYFGPGTRLTVL.

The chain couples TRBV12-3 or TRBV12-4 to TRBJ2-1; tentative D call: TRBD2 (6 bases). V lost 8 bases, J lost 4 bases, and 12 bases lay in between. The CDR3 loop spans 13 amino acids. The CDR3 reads CASWRGRYNEQFF. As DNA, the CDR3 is TGTGCCAGCTGGAGGGGACGTTACAATGAGCAGTTCTTC.